Sequencing of this TCR beta chain was carried out in a study of CD8 T cells in ankylosing spondylitis. Findings of the study overall: Clones linked to disease were reported to show significant enrichment in matched ankylosing spondylitis synovial fluid. Disease-linked clones were found to be CD8+ and relatively rare in peripheral blood. Existing reports had already noted some motif variants in reactive arthritis synovial fluid and blood.

This clonotype was counted at least ten times. The antigen remains unidentified. CDR1 is SGHVS, CDR2 FNYEAQ, per germline. The CDR3 has 16 residues. Trimming took 3 bases from V and 4 from J; bases not matched to a gene: 6. Quantitative molecular-barcoded 5'-RACE generated the TCR beta libraries. MiXCR, run by TCRdb on the 5' RACE reads, gives a single entry per CDR3 protein. The table shows 200,000 to 250,000 distinct CDR3 sequences, with 10% to 13% occurring only once. Material: blood, either unsorted or a sorted T cell fraction (not recorded which). The sequence derives from a male donor with ankylosing spondylitis or in good health (not recorded which). The chain carries TRBV7-6 and TRBJ2-1; 10 bases line up with TRBD2. The CDR3 reads CASSLAGTSVYNEQFF. The DNA of the CDR3 is TGTGCCAGCAGCTTGGCCGGGACTAGCGTATACAATGAGCAGTTCTTC.